Detailed here is one TCR beta chain. The antigen is not known. This specimen comes from a study of OX40 agonist ivuxolimab in advanced cancers. Whole-study results and caveats: Several nonresponders also turned out to have low normalized T-cell clonal expansion.

Only in-frame clones appear in the TCRdb table, and some are missing; sequencing was by immunoSEQ multiplex PCR. The sample yields under 90,000 clones, just under 90% seen once. Germline V gene sequence: CDR1 PRHDT, CDR2 FYEKMQ (reference sequence). The CDR3 length is 15 residues. With 5 bases clipped from V and 0 bases from J, the junction kept 4 bases outside the gene matches. This chain connects TRBV13 to TRBJ2-1; 7 bases are a match to TRBD2. This receptor was identified in an adult with an advanced solid tumor such as melanoma, head and neck, liver or kidney cancer. The starting material was CD4+ or CD8+ T cells sorted from blood, obtained in a trial of the OX40 agonist ivuxolimab. This CDR3 reads CASSRGGGSYNEQFF. CDR3 coding DNA: TGTGCCAGCAGCCGCGGCGGGGGCTCCTACAATGAGCAGTTCTTC.